The rows below give T cell receptor beta chains drawn from one sample of a study of shared clonotypes between healthy human individuals. Method: immunoSEQ multiplex PCR; TCRdb's copy keeps in-frame clones and lacks some. This table has about 1.1 million clones, 70% to 85% appearing once. Sequenced sample: memory CD4+ T cells from PBMCs. The receptors come from a man aged 18 to 29 in good health. Some clones in this sample may be carry-over from other donors' samples. Each CDR3 is given with its conserved first and last residue. A D gene is named only where the DNA matches it firmly. Size values are once, few and many counts, or a class for expanded clones, and some rows have none.

clone_size: NA
j_call: TRBJ2-1
v_call: TRBV4-2
d_call: TRBD2
cdr3_nt: TGTGCCAGCAGCCAAGACGCGGGAGCGGGAGGGCAGGATGAGCAGTTCTTC
cdr3_aa: CASSQDAGAGGQDEQFF

clone_size: once
j_call: TRBJ1-4
v_call: TRBV7-9
d_call: NA
cdr3_nt: TGTGCCAGCAGCTTAGTATCGGGGCAGAATGAAAAACTGTTTTTT
cdr3_aa: CASSLVSGQNEKLFF

clone_size: NA
j_call: TRBJ1-2
v_call: TRBV20-1
d_call: NA
cdr3_nt: TGCAGTGCTAGGGAACACGGCTACACCTTC
cdr3_aa: CSAREHGYTF

clone_size: NA
j_call: TRBJ2-1
v_call: TRBV29-1
d_call: NA
cdr3_nt: TGCAGCGCCCTAACTAGTATCTCCTACAATGAGCAGTTCTTC
cdr3_aa: CSALTSISYNEQFF

clone_size: NA
j_call: TRBJ1-1
v_call: TRBV10-1
d_call: NA
cdr3_nt: TGCGCCAGCAGTGAGTCGTATTCCGGTCTTGAAGCTTTCTTT
cdr3_aa: CASSESYSGLEAFF

clone_size: NA
j_call: TRBJ2-1
v_call: TRBV2
d_call: TRBD1
cdr3_nt: TGTGCCAGCAGCTCTCCGACAGGGGCCAATGAGCAGTTCTTC
cdr3_aa: CASSSPTGANEQFF

clone_size: NA
j_call: TRBJ1-4
v_call: TRBV11-2
d_call: NA
cdr3_nt: TGTGCCAGCAGACTAATTGCAACTAATGAAAAACTGTTTTTT
cdr3_aa: CASRLIATNEKLFF

clone_size: NA
j_call: TRBJ2-5
v_call: TRBV4-2
d_call: TRBD1
cdr3_nt: TGTGCCAGCAGCCCGAGTAGACAGGGCGGGGAGACCCAGTACTTC
cdr3_aa: CASSPSRQGGETQYF

clone_size: few
j_call: TRBJ2-7
v_call: TRBV7-9
d_call: NA
cdr3_nt: TGTGCCAGCAGCTTAGACCGGTTCTCCTACGAGCAGTACTTC
cdr3_aa: CASSLDRFSYEQYF

clone_size: NA
j_call: TRBJ2-5
v_call: TRBV7-7
d_call: TRBD1
cdr3_nt: TGTGCCAGCAGCTTAAACAGGGGGCAAGAGACCCAGTACTTC
cdr3_aa: CASSLNRGQETQYF

clone_size: NA
j_call: TRBJ1-1
v_call: TRBV27
d_call: NA
cdr3_nt: TGTGCCAGCAGGATTCGCCGGGGGGCCGGCGGTGAAGCTTTCTTT
cdr3_aa: CASRIRRGAGGEAFF

clone_size: NA
j_call: TRBJ2-1
v_call: TRBV28
d_call: NA
cdr3_nt: TGTGCCAGCAGTTTAAGTCTCCCCTACAATGAGCAGTTCTTC
cdr3_aa: CASSLSLPYNEQFF

clone_size: NA
j_call: TRBJ1-4
v_call: TRBV7-8
d_call: TRBD1
cdr3_nt: TGTGCCAGCAGCTTAGGGACAGGGGGCCATGAAAAACTGTTTTTT
cdr3_aa: CASSLGTGGHEKLFF

clone_size: NA
j_call: TRBJ2-5
v_call: TRBV21-1
d_call: NA
cdr3_nt: TGTGCCAGCAGCAAAACTGGCGGAGAGACCCAGTACTTC
cdr3_aa: CASSKTGGETQYF

clone_size: once
j_call: TRBJ2-2
v_call: TRBV5-1
d_call: NA
cdr3_nt: TGCGCCAGCAACCCGACAGCGGGCACCACCGGGGAGCTGTTTTTT
cdr3_aa: CASNPTAGTTGELFF

clone_size: NA
j_call: TRBJ2-5
v_call: TRBV28
d_call: NA
cdr3_nt: TGTGCCAGCAAGACCGGGACATATGGCGAGCATTACTTC
cdr3_aa: CASKTGTYGEHYF

clone_size: NA
j_call: TRBJ1-5
v_call: TRBV9
d_call: NA
cdr3_nt: TGTGCCAGCAGCGTAGCGGGGGGGGCTCCCGGCTATAGCAATCAGCCCCAGCATTTT
cdr3_aa: CASSVAGGAPGYSNQPQHF

clone_size: many
j_call: TRBJ2-3
v_call: TRBV9
d_call: NA
cdr3_nt: TGTGCCAGCAGCGTAGGGAAAAACAGGGCCCCCACAGATACGCAGTATTTT
cdr3_aa: CASSVGKNRAPTDTQYF

clone_size: NA
j_call: TRBJ2-7
v_call: TRBV9
d_call: NA
cdr3_nt: TGTGCCAGCAGCGTAGAGGCGGGATCCTACGAGCAGTACTTC
cdr3_aa: CASSVEAGSYEQYF

clone_size: NA
j_call: TRBJ2-3
v_call: TRBV29-1
d_call: TRBD1
cdr3_nt: TGCAGCGCCACAGGGGGTGGTGGGCAGTATTTT
cdr3_aa: CSATGGGGQYF

clone_size: NA
j_call: TRBJ2-1
v_call: TRBV30
d_call: NA
cdr3_nt: TGTGCCTGGAGTGTAAGGACTGAGCAGTTCTTC
cdr3_aa: CAWSVRTEQFF

clone_size: NA
j_call: TRBJ2-7
v_call: TRBV7-9
d_call: TRBD2
cdr3_nt: TGTGCCAGCAACCCGCCCCCAACTAGCGGGCAAAAAGGCTACGAGCAGTACTTC
cdr3_aa: CASNPPPTSGQKGYEQYF

clone_size: NA
j_call: TRBJ1-3
v_call: TRBV7-9
d_call: NA
cdr3_nt: TGTGCCAGCAGCTTAGTGACGATACAGGCAAACACCATATATTTT
cdr3_aa: CASSLVTIQANTIYF